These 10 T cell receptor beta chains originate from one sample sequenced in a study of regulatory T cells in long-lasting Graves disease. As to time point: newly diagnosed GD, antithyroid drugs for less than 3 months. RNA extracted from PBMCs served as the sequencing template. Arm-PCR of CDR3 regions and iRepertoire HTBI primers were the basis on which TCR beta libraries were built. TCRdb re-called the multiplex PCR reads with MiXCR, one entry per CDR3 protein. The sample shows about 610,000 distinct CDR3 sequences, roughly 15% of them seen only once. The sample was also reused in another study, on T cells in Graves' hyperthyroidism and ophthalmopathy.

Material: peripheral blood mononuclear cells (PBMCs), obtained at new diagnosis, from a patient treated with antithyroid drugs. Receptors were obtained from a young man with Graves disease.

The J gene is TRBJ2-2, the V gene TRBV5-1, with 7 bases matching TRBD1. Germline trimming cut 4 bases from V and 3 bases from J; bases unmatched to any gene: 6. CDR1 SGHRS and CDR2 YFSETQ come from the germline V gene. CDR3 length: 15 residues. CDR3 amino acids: CASSPSDRDTGELFF. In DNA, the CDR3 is TGCGCCAGCAGCCCCTCCGACAGGGACACCGGGGAGCTGTTTTTT.

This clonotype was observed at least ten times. CDR3 nucleotide sequence: TGCAGTGCTAGAGACGGGCTAACATACGAGCAGTACTTC. It yields the protein CSARDGLTYEQYF. This chain uses TRBV20-1 with TRBJ2-7; D unclear. CDR3 length equals 13 residues. Germline CDR1 and CDR2: DFQATT and SNEGSKA (reference sequence). V shed 0 bases and J shed 4 bases, with 10 bases lying between them.

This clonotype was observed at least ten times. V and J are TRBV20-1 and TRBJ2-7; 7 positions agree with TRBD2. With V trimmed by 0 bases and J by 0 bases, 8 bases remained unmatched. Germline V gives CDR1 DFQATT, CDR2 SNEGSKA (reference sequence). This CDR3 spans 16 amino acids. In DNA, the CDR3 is TGCAGTGCTAGAGATCGGGAGCGGGGACCCTCCTACGAGCAGTACTTC. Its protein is CSARDRERGPSYEQYF.

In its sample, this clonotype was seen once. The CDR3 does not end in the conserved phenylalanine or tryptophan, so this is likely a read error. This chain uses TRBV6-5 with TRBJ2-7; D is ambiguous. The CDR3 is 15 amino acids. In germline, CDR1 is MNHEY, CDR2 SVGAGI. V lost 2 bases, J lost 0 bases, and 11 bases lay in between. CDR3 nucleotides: TGTGCCAGCAGTTACCCCACGGTTGGCTCCTACGAGCAGTACCTC. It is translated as CASSYPTVGSYEQYL.

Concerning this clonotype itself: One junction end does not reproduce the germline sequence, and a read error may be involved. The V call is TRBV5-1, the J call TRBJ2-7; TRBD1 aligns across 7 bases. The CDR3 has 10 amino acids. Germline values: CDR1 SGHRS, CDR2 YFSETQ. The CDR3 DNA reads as TGCGCCAGCAGCCCCGGTGTCAGGGGGTTC. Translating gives CASSPGVRGF.

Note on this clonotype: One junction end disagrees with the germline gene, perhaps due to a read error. The DNA of the CDR3 is TGTGCCAGCGCTAACCTAGCGGACTCCTACGAGCAGCACTTC. Translating it yields CASANLADSYEQHF. V is TRBV19 and J is TRBJ2-7, with 7 nucleotides matching TRBD2. CDR3 length: 14 amino acids. In germline, CDR1 is LNHDA, CDR2 SQIVND (reference sequence). Full variable domain (outside the CDR3, taken from reference TRBV19 and TRBJ2-7): DGGITQSPKYLFRKEGQNVTLSCEQNLNHDAMYWYRQDPGQGLRLIYYSQIVNDFQKGDIAEGYSVSREKKESFPLTVTSAQKNPTAFYLCASANLADSYEQHFGPGTRLTVT.

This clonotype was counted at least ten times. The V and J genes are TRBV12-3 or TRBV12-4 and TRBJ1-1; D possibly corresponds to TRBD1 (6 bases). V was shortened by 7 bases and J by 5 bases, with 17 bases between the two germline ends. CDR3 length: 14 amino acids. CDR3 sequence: CASTLGGADTEAFF. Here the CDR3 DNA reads TGTGCCAGCACTCTAGGGGGGGCTGATACTGAAGCTTTCTTT.

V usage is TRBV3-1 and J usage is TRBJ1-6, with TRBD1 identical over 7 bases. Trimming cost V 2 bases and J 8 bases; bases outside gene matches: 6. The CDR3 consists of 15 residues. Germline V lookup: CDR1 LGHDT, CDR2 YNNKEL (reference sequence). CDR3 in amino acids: CASSQPGGWDSPLHF. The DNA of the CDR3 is TGTGCCAGCAGCCAACCAGGGGGATGGGATTCACCCCTCCACTTT.

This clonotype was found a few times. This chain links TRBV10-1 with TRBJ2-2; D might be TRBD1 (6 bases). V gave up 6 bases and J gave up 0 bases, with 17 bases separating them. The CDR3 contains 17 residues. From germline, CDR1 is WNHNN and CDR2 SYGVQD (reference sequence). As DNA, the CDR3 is TGCGCCAGCAGCGGCTCATTAGACAGGACGAACACCGGGGAGCTGTTTTTT. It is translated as CASSGSLDRTNTGELFF.

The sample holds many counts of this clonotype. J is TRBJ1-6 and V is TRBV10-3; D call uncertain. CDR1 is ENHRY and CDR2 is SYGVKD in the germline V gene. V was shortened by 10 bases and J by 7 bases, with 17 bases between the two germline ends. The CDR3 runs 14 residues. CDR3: CATQTGVINSPLHF. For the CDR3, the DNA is TGTGCCACACAGACCGGGGTGATAAATTCACCCCTCCACTTT.